This T cell receptor beta chain was captured by sequencing in a study of blood T cell repertoires in COVID-19. The V and J ends lost 5 bases and 7 bases, in that order; junction bases with no gene match: 12. Germline lookup yields CDR1 LNHDA and CDR2 SQIVND (reference sequence). The CDR3 sequence is 17 residues long. This clone was seen just once. Only in-frame clones appear in the TCRdb table, and some are missing; sequencing was by immunoSEQ multiplex PCR. Seen here are some 56,000 clones, about 82% observed once, and the top ten hold under 30%. The V gene is TRBV19, the J gene TRBJ2-3; the match to TRBD2 covers 13 bases. Sequencing used peripheral blood. The receptor was isolated from a woman aged 80 or older with acute or convalescent COVID-19. The CDR3: CASSRSLGLAGVNTQYF. The CDR3 DNA follows: TGTGCCAGTAGTCGCTCCCTCGGACTAGCGGGAGTAAATACGCAGTATTTT.